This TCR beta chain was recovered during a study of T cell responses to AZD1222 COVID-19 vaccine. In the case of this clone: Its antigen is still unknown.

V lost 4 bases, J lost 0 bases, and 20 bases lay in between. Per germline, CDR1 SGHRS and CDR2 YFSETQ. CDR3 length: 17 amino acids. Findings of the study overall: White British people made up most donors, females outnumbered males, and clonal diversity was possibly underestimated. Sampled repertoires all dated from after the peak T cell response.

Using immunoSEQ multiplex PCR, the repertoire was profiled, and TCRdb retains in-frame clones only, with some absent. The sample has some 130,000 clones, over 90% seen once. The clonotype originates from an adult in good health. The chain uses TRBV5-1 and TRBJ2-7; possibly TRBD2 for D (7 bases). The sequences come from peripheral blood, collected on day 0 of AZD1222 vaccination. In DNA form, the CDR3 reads TGCGCCAGCAGCGGGGGCGGGTGGACGGGAGGCTCCTACGAGCAGTACTTC. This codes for CASSGGGWTGGSYEQYF.